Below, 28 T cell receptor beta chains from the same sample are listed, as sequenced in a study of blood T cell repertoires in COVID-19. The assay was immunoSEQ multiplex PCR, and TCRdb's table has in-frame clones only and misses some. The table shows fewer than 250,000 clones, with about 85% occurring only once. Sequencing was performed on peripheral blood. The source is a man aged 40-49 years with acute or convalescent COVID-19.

The CDR3: CASSQASGTDTQYF. The CDR3 region has the DNA TGTGCCAGCAGCCAAGCTAGCGGGACAGATACGCAGTATTTT. This rearrangement joins TRBV14 to TRBJ2-3, with TRBD2 matching 8 bases. Trimming took 1 base from V and 3 from J; bases not matched to a gene: 0. This CDR3 contains 14 residues. CDR1 is SGHDN and CDR2 is FVKESK in the germline V gene. Complete variable domain (other parts from reference TRBV14 and TRBJ2-3): EAGVTQFPSHSVIEKGQTVTLRCDPISGHDNLYWYRRVMGKEIKFLLHFVKESKQDESGMPNNRFLAERTGGTYSTLKVQPAELEDSGVYFCASSQASGTDTQYFGPGTRLTVL.

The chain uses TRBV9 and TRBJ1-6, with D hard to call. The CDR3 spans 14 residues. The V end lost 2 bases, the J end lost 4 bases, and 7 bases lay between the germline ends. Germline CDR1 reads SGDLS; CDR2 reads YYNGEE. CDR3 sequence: CASSVQNYNSPLHF. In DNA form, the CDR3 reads TGTGCCAGCAGCGTGCAGAATTATAATTCACCCCTCCACTTT.

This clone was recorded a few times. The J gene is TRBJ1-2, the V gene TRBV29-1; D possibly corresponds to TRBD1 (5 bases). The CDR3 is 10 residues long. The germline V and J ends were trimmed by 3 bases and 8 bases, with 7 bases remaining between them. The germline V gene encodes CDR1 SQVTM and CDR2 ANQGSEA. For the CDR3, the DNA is TGCAGCGTTGAGCAGGGAGGCTACACCTTC. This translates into CSVEQGGYTF.

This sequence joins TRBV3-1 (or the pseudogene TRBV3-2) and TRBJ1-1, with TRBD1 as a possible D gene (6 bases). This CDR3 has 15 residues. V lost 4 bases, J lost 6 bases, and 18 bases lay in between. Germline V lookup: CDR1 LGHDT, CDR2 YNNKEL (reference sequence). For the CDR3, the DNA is TGTGCCAGCAGCCCTCAACAGGGATTCAGGGCTGAAGCTTTCTTT. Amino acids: CASSPQQGFRAEAFF.

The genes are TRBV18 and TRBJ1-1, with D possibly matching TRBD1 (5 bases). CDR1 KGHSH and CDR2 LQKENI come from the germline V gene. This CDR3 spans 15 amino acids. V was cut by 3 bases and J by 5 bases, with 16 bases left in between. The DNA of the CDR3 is TGTGCCAGCTCACCTCCGGGGGGAACGGCTACTGAAGCTTTCTTT. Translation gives CASSPPGGTATEAFF.

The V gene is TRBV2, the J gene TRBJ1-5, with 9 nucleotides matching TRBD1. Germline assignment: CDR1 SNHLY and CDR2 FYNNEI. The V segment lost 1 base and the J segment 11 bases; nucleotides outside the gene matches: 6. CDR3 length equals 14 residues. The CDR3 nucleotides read TGTGCCAGCAGTGAAGGACAGGGGGTTTTGGCCCAGCATTTT. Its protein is CASSEGQGVLAQHF.

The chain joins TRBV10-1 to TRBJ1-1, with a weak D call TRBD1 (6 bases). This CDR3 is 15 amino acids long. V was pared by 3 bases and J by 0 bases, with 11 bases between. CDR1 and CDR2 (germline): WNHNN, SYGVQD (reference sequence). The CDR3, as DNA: TGCGCCAGCAGTGACCAGAACAGGGTGAACACTGAAGCTTTCTTT. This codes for CASSDQNRVNTEAFF.

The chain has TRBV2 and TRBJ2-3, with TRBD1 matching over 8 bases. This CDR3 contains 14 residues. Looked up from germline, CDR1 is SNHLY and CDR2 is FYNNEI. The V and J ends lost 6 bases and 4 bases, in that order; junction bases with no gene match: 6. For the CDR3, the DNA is TGTGCCAGCAGCCGGACAGGGTCATCAGATACGCAGTATTTT. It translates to CASSRTGSSDTQYF.

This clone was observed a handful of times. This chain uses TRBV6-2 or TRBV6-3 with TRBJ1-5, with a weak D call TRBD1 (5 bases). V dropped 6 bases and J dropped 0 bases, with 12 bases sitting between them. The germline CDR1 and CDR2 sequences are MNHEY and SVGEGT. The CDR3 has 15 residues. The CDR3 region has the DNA TGTGCCAGCAGCTTCCGGGGGTATAGCAATCAGCCCCAGCATTTT. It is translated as CASSFRGYSNQPQHF.

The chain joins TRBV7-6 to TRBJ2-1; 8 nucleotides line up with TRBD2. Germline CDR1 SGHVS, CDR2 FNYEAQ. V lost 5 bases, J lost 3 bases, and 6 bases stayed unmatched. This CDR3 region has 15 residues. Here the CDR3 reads CASSGRLASYNEQFF. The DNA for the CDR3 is TGTGCCAGCAGCGGCCGACTAGCGAGCTACAATGAGCAGTTCTTC. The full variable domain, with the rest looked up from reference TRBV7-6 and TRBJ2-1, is GAGVSQSPRYKVTKRGQDVALRCDPISGHVSLYWYRQALGQGPEFLTYFNYEAQQDKSGLPNDRFSAERPEGSISTLTIQRTEQRDSAMYRCASSGRLASYNEQFFGPGTRLTVL.

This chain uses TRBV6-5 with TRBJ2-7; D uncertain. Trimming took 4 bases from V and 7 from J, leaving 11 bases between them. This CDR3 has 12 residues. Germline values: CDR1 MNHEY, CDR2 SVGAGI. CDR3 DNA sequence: TGTGCCAGCAGTTCCCGGTACGGGGAGCAGTACTTC. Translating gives CASSSRYGEQYF.

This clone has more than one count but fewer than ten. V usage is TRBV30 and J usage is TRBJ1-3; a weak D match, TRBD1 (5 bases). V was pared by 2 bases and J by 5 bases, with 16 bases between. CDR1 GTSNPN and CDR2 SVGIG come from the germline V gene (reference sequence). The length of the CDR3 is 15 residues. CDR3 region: CAWSLGQGKRNTIYF. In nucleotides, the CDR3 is TGTGCCTGGAGTCTGGGCCAGGGAAAGAGAAACACCATATATTTT.

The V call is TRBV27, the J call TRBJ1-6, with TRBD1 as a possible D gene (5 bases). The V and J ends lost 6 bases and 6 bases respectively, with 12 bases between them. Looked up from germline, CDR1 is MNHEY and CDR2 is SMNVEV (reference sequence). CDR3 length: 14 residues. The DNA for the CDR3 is TGTGCCAGCAGGGGGGGACCGCTTAATTCACCCCTCCACTTT. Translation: CASRGGPLNSPLHF.

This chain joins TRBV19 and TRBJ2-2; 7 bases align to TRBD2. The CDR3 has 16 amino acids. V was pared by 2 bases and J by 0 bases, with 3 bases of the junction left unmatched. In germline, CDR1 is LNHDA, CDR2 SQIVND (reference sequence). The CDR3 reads CASSITRGANTGELFF. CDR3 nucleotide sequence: TGTGCCAGTAGTATAACCCGGGGGGCGAACACCGGGGAGCTGTTTTTT.

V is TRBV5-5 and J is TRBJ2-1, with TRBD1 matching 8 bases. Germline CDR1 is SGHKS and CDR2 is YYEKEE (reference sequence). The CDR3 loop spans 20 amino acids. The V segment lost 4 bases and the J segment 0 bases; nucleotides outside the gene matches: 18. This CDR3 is CASSPIRGRGRPSSYNEQFF. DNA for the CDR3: TGTGCCAGCAGCCCCATCCGAGGCAGGGGGCGCCCGAGCTCCTACAATGAGCAGTTCTTC. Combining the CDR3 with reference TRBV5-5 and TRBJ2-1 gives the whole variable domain DAGVTQSPTHLIKTRGQQVTLRCSPISGHKSVSWYQQVLGQGPQFIFQYYEKEERGRGNFPDRFSARQFPNYSSELNVNALLLGDSALYLCASSPIRGRGRPSSYNEQFFGPGTRLTVL.

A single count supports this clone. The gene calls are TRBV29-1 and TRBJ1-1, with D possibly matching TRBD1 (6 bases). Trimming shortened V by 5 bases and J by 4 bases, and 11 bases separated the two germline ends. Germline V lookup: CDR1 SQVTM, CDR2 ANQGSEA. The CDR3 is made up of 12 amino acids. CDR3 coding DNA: TGCAGCGTTAACAGGGATTTCACTGAAGCTTTCTTT. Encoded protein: CSVNRDFTEAFF.

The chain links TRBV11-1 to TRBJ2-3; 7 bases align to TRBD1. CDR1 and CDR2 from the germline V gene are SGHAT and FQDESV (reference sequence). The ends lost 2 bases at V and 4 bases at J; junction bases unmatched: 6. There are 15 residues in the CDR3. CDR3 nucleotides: TGTGCCAGCAGCTTATTTGAGGGGGCTCCAGATACGCAGTATTTT. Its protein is CASSLFEGAPDTQYF.

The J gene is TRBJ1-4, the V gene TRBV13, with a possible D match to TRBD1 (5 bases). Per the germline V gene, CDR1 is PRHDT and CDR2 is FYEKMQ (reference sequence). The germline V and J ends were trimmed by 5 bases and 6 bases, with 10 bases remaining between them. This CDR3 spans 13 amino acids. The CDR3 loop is CASSMFRDEKLFF. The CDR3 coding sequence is TGTGCCAGCAGCATGTTCAGGGATGAAAAACTGTTTTTT. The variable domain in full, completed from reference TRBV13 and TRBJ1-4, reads AAGVIQSPRHLIKEKRETATLKCYPIPRHDTVYWYQQGPGQDPQFLISFYEKMQSDKGSIPDRFSAQQFSDYHSELNMSSLELGDSALYFCASSMFRDEKLFFGSGTQLSVL.

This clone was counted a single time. The CDR3 loop is CASRPTGSGGYTF. DNA for the CDR3: TGTGCCAGCAGGCCTACAGGGTCGGGTGGCTACACCTTC. The chain has TRBV12-3 or TRBV12-4 and TRBJ1-2, with TRBD1 as a possible D gene (6 bases). Trimming cost V 6 bases and J 7 bases, with 15 bases left between them. The CDR3 extends over 13 amino acids.

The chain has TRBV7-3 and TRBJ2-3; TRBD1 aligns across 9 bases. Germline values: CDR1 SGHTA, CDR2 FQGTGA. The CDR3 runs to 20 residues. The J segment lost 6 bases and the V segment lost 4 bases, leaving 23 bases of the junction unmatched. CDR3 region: CASSSKQPGQGAVSLDTQYF. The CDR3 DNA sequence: TGTGCCAGCAGCTCGAAACAACCGGGACAGGGTGCAGTTAGTTTGGATACGCAGTATTTT.

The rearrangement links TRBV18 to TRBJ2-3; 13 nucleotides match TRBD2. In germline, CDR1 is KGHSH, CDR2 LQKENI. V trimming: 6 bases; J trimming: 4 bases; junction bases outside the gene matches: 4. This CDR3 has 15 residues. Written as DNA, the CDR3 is TGTGCCAGCTCGTTACTAGCGGGGGGGCCAGATACGCAGTATTTT. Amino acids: CASSLLAGGPDTQYF.

The CDR3 nucleotides read TGTGCCAGCAGTCGCACCGGGACAGACGAGCAGTACTTC. Amino acid sequence: CASSRTGTDEQYF. The rearrangement links TRBV2 to TRBJ2-7; 7 bases are a match to TRBD1. Germline V CDR1 and CDR2: SNHLY, FYNNEI. The J segment lost 5 bases and the V segment lost 5 bases, leaving 6 bases of the junction unmatched. The CDR3 has 13 amino acids. The full variable domain, with the rest looked up from reference TRBV2 and TRBJ2-7, is EPEVTQTPSHQVTQMGQEVILRCVPISNHLYFYWYRQILGQKVEFLVSFYNNEISEKSEIFDDQFSVERPDGSNFTLKIRSTKLEDSAMYFCASSRTGTDEQYFGPGTRLTVT.

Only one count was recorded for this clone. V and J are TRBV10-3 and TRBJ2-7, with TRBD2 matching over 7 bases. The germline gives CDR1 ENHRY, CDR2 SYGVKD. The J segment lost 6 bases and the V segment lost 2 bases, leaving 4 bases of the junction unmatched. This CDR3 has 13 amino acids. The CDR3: CAISEGEGAEQYF. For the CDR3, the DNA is TGTGCCATCAGTGAGGGGGAGGGAGCCGAGCAGTACTTC.

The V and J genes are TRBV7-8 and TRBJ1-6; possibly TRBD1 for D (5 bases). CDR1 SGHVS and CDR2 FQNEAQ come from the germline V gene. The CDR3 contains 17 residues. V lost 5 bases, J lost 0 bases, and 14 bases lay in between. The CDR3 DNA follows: TGTGCCAGCAGCAGAAGGGGTCGTGGCTCCTATAATTCACCCCTCCACTTT. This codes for CASSRRGRGSYNSPLHF.

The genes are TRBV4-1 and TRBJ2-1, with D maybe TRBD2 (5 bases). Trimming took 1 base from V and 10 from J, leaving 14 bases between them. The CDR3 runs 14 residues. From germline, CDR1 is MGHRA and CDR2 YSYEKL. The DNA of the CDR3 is TGCGCCAGCAGCCAAGTTGAGTTTCGGGAAGAGCAGTTCTTC. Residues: CASSQVEFREEQFF.

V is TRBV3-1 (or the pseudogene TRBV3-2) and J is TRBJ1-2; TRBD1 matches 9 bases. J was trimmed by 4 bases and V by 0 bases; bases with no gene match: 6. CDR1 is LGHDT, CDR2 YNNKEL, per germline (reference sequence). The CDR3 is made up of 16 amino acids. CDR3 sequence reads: CASSQDSWTGVYGYTF. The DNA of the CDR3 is TGTGCCAGCAGCCAAGATTCGTGGACAGGGGTCTATGGCTACACCTTC.

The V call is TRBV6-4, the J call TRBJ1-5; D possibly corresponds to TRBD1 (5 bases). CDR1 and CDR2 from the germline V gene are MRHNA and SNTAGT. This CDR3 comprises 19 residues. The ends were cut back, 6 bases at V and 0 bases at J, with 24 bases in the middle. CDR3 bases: TGTGCCAGCAGGGAGGGGAAACAGGAACAGACCCTTAGCAATCAGCCCCAGCATTTT. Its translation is CASREGKQEQTLSNQPQHF.

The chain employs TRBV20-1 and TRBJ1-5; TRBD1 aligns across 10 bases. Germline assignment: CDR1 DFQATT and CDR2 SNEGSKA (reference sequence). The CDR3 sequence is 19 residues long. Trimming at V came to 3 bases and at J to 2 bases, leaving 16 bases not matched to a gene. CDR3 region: CSASHPFGDRGPGNQPQHF. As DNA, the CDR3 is TGCAGTGCTAGTCATCCATTCGGAGACAGGGGGCCCGGCAATCAGCCCCAGCATTTT.